This note documents a single T cell receptor beta chain sequence. The antigen remains unidentified. From the RT-PCR reads, TCRdb called clonotypes with MiXCR, one entry per CDR3 protein. The profile shows some 600,000 distinct CDR3 sequences, around 13% of them singletons. The record originates from a study of response to subunit inactivated influenza vaccine. General study findings and limits: Each seasonal flu vaccination may recruit only limited new T cells, authors suggested.

The sequenced sample was PBMCs from blood, obtained about 14 days before vaccination. This sequence originates from a man in his fifties who received an inactivated influenza vaccine.

This chain's CDR3 is CSVEVQGNTEAFF. The CDR3 bases are TGCAGCGTTGAAGTACAGGGGAACACTGAAGCTTTCTTT. V is TRBV29-1 and J is TRBJ1-1; TRBD1 is a possible D gene (6 bases). The CDR3 runs to 13 residues. Germline V gene sequence: CDR1 SQVTM, CDR2 ANQGSEA. V gave up 1 base and J gave up 1 base, with 7 bases separating them.